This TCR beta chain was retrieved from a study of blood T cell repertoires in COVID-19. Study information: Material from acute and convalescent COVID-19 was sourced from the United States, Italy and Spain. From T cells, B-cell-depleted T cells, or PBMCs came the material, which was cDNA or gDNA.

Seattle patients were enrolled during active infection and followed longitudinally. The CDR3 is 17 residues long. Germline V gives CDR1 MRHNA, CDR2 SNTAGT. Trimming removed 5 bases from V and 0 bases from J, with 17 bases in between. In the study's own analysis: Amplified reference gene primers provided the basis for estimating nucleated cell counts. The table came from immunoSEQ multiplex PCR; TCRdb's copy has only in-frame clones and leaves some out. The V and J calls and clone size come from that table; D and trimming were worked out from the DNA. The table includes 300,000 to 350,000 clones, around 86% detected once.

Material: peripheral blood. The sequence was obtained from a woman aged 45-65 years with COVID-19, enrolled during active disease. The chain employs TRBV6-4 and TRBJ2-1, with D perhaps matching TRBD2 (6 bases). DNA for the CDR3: TGTGCCAGCAGTAGATCCGGGGGAGTGAGCTCCTACAATGAGCAGTTCTTC. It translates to CASSRSGGVSSYNEQFF.